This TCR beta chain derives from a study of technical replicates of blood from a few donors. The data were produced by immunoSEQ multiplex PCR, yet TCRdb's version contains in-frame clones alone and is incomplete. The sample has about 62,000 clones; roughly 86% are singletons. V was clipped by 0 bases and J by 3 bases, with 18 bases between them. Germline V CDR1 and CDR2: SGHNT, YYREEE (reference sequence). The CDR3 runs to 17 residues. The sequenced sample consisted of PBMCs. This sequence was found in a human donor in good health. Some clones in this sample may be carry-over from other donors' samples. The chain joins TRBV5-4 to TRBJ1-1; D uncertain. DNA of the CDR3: TGTGCCAGCAGCTTGGCCGGAGGAGGTTTCGCGGACACTGAAGCTTTCTTT. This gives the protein CASSLAGGGFADTEAFF.